This entry describes one TCR beta chain. Germline assignment: CDR1 SEHNR and CDR2 FQNEAQ (reference sequence). V shed 3 bases, J shed 6 bases, and the junction held 10 bases outside the gene matches. The length of the CDR3 is 15 residues. This entry is derived from a study of CD8+ T cells in alopecia areata. Indicated treatment: oral pan-JAK inhibitor, 5-10 mg twice daily. cDNA serving as the sequencing template came from extracted, reverse transcribed RNA. Sequencing was performed with immunoSEQ multiplex PCR; in TCRdb, only in-frame clones are kept and a portion is missing. The data contain 100,000 to 150,000 clones, roughly 57% of them singletons.

The chain combines TRBV7-9 with TRBJ1-2, with TRBD1 matching 7 bases. The origin of this receptor is a human donor with alopecia areata. Sequences were derived from CD4+ T cells sorted from blood, sampled at week 4, from a patient treated with tofacitinib. CDR3 DNA: TGTGCCAGCAGCTTGGGGTTAGGGGGCGAGAATGGCTACACCTTC. This codes for CASSLGLGGENGYTF. The whole variable domain, filled in from reference TRBV7-9 and TRBJ1-2, reads DTGVSQNPRHKITKRGQNVTFRCDPISEHNRLYWYRQTLGQGPEFLTYFQNEAQLEKSRLLSDRFSAERPKGSFSTLEIQRTEQGDSAMYLCASSLGLGGENGYTFGSGTRLTVV.